This TCR beta chain was sequenced for a study of CD8+ T cells in alopecia areata. Investigators isolated RNA and reverse transcribed it into cDNA to act as the sequencing template. Method: immunoSEQ multiplex PCR; TCRdb's copy keeps in-frame clones and lacks some. The sample consists of some 190,000 clones, approximately 60% of them appearing once. The treatment was: oral pan-JAK inhibitor, 5-10 mg twice daily. The TCR comes from a human donor with alopecia areata. The sequencing used CD4+ T cells sorted from blood, collected at week 4, from a patient treated with tofacitinib.

The chain's CDR3 is CASSGLQAGEQYF. The CDR3 region has the DNA TGTGCCAGCAGTGGGCTCCAAGCAGGGGAGCAGTACTTC. The genes are TRBV2 and TRBJ2-7, with D possibly being TRBD1 (5 bases). Germline V CDR1 and CDR2: SNHLY, FYNNEI. CDR3 size: 13 residues. Trimming pared 4 bases from V and 7 bases from J, leaving 14 bases between.